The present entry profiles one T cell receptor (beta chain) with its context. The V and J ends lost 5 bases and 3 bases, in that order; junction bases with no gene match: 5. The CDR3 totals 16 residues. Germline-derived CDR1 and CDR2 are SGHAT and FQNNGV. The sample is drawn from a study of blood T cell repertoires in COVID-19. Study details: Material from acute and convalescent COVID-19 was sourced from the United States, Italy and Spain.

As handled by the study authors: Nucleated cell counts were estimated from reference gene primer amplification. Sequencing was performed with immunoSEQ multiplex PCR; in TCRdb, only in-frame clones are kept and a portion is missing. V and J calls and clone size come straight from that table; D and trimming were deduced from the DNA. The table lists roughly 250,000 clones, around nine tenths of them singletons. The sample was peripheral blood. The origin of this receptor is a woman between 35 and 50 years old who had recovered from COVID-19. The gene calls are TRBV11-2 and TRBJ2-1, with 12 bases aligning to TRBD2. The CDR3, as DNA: TGTGCCAGCAGCCCGACTAGCGGGGGCATCTACAATGAGCAGTTCTTC. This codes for CASSPTSGGIYNEQFF.